The rows below give T cell receptor beta chains drawn from one sample of a study of T cells in localized non-small cell lung cancer. The table came from immunoSEQ multiplex PCR; TCRdb's copy has only in-frame clones and leaves some out. Of about 76,000 clones listed, approximately 84% are singletons. This sample comprised peripheral blood, obtained before any cancer treatment. The receptors shown here come from a female donor of 60 years or more with stage I lung adenocarcinoma. CDR3s include the opening cysteine and the closing phenylalanine or tryptophan. D genes are given only for firm matches. Rows give clone size only sometimes, using once, few, many, or a class for an expanded clone.

v_call	clone_size	d_call	j_call	cdr3_aa	cdr3_nt
TRBV27	-	-	TRBJ1-1	CASSERTGTEAFF	TGTGCCAGCAGTGAGAGGACGGGCACTGAAGCTTTCTTT
TRBV7-8	-	-	TRBJ1-1	CASSFDPNTEAFF	TGTGCCAGCAGCTTTGATCCGAACACTGAAGCTTTCTTT
TRBV30	-	TRBD2	TRBJ2-3	CAWSTSRLAGEGDTQYF	TGTGCCTGGAGTACCTCACGACTAGCGGGAGAGGGTGATACGCAGTATTTT
TRBV19	-	-	TRBJ2-2	CASMSPGELFF	TGTGCCAGCATGTCCCCCGGGGAGCTGTTTTTT
TRBV28	few	-	TRBJ1-2	CASSPRRTTYGYTF	TGTGCCAGCAGTCCCCGACGGACGACTTATGGCTACACCTTC
TRBV7-2	-	TRBD2	TRBJ2-1	CASSVGGAPYNEQFF	TGTGCCAGCAGCGTCGGGGGGGCCCCCTACAATGAGCAGTTCTTC
TRBV19	-	-	TRBJ2-2	CASSIPGPTTGELFF	TGTGCCAGTAGTATCCCCGGGCCAACCACCGGGGAGCTGTTTTTT
TRBV5-1	few	-	TRBJ2-1	CASSSGDWNNEQFF	TGCGCCAGCAGCTCGGGGGACTGGAACAATGAGCAGTTCTTC
TRBV5-4	-	-	TRBJ2-1	CASSLVNNEQFF	TGTGCCAGCAGCTTAGTCAACAATGAGCAGTTCTTC
TRBV11-2	-	TRBD1	TRBJ1-2	CASSLETGAYGYTF	TGTGCCAGCAGCTTAGAAACAGGGGCCTATGGCTACACCTTC
TRBV7-9	-	-	TRBJ2-3	CASSLAPTDTQYF	TGTGCCAGCAGCTTAGCCCCCACAGATACGCAGTATTTT
TRBV5-6	few	-	TRBJ2-5	CASSLGGEQETQYF	TGTGCCAGCAGCTTAGGGGGAGAACAAGAGACCCAGTACTTC
TRBV5-1	-	TRBD2	TRBJ2-5	CASSLGAGGETQYF	TGCGCCAGCAGCTTGGGAGCGGGAGGAGAGACCCAGTACTTC
TRBV4-2	-	TRBD1	TRBJ2-6	CASSQDTGGIFSGANVLTF	TGTGCCAGCAGCCAAGATACAGGGGGCATTTTCTCTGGGGCCAACGTCCTGACTTTC
TRBV29-1	-	-	TRBJ2-3	CSGKGRDESTDTQYF	TGCAGTGGGAAAGGGCGGGATGAAAGCACAGATACGCAGTATTTT
TRBV27	-	TRBD2	TRBJ2-5	CASSLSGRAPETQYF	TGTGCCAGCAGTTTATCCGGGAGGGCCCCAGAGACCCAGTACTTC
TRBV15	-	TRBD1	TRBJ1-2	CATSRGRGSGYGYTF	TGTGCCACCAGCAGGGGCAGGGGGAGTGGGTATGGCTACACCTTC
TRBV7-2	-	TRBD2	TRBJ2-1	CASSFKSGDYNEQFF	TGTGCCAGCAGCTTCAAGAGCGGGGATTACAATGAGCAGTTCTTC
TRBV7-2	few	-	TRBJ2-7	CASSLEWSGTEQYF	TGTGCCAGCAGCTTAGAATGGTCGGGAACCGAGCAGTACTTC
TRBV6-1	-	-	TRBJ1-5	CASSEARLINQPQHF	TGTGCCAGCAGTGAAGCGAGGCTGATTAATCAGCCCCAGCATTTT
TRBV14	-	TRBD1	TRBJ1-2	CASSAGQGTRGYTF	TGTGCCAGCAGCGCCGGACAGGGGACCCGGGGCTACACCTTC
TRBV5-6	-	-	TRBJ2-5	CASSIQETQYF	TGTGCCAGCAGCATCCAAGAGACCCAGTACTTC
TRBV7-9	-	TRBD2	TRBJ2-7	CASSRAGGGSYEQYF	TGTGCCAGCAGCCGAGCGGGAGGGGGTTCCTACGAGCAGTACTTC
TRBV5-6	few	TRBD1	TRBJ1-4	CASSFRDRGRGEKLFF	TGTGCCAGCAGCTTCCGGGACAGGGGGCGAGGTGAAAAACTGTTTTTT
TRBV2	-	TRBD2	TRBJ2-2	CASSRTRDTGELFF	TGTGCCAGCAGCCGGACTAGGGACACCGGGGAGCTGTTTTTT
TRBV19	-	-	TRBJ2-1	CASSSGIGNNEQFF	TGTGCCAGTAGTTCCGGGATAGGGAACAATGAGCAGTTCTTC
TRBV5-4	-	TRBD2	TRBJ2-5	CATMLSGGLGETQYF	TGTGCCACAATGCTAAGCGGGGGGTTAGGAGAGACCCAGTACTTC
TRBV5-1	few	TRBD2	TRBJ2-1	CASSLVAGVKNEQFF	TGCGCCAGCAGCTTAGTAGCGGGAGTAAAGAATGAGCAGTTCTTC
TRBV5-5	-	TRBD1	TRBJ1-1	CASSLEIGQGRTEAFF	TGTGCCAGCAGCTTGGAGATCGGACAGGGGAGGACTGAAGCTTTCTTT
TRBV7-2	-	TRBD2	TRBJ2-4	CASSLAGGWTNIQYF	TGTGCCAGCAGCTTAGCGGGGGGGTGGACAAACATTCAGTACTTC
TRBV7-2	-	TRBD1	TRBJ2-3	CASSGDRYTDTQYF	TGTGCCAGCAGCGGGGACAGATACACAGATACGCAGTATTTT
TRBV5-6	-	-	TRBJ2-5	CASSPLREPQETQYF	TGTGCCAGCAGCCCCCTACGGGAGCCCCAAGAGACCCAGTACTTC
TRBV9	-	TRBD1	TRBJ1-2	CASSGQGRPANYGYTF	TGTGCCAGCAGCGGACAGGGACGGCCCGCTAACTATGGCTACACCTTC
TRBV7-9	-	TRBD1	TRBJ2-5	CASSLPTGIEETQYF	TGTGCCAGCAGCCTCCCGACAGGGATCGAAGAGACCCAGTACTTC
TRBV4-3	-	TRBD2	TRBJ2-3	CASSQEGASGTDTQYF	TGCGCCAGCAGCCAAGAAGGCGCTAGCGGGACGGATACGCAGTATTTT
TRBV9	-	-	TRBJ2-1	CASSVASLNQQFF	TGTGCCAGCAGCGTAGCCTCCCTCAATCAGCAGTTCTTC
TRBV10-2	few	TRBD1	TRBJ1-2	CASSEFMGRGNYGYTF	TGCGCCAGCAGTGAATTCATGGGCAGGGGGAACTATGGCTACACCTTC
TRBV19	-	-	TRBJ1-5	CASSTLQGNQPQHF	TGTGCCAGTAGTACATTACAGGGAAATCAGCCCCAGCATTTT
TRBV7-9	-	-	TRBJ1-1	CASSWDNTEAFF	TGTGCCAGCAGCTGGGACAACACTGAAGCTTTCTTT
TRBV11-2	-	TRBD2	TRBJ2-1	CASSTQRGAYNEQFF	TGTGCCAGCAGCACACAGCGGGGGGCTTACAATGAGCAGTTCTTC
TRBV29-1	-	-	TRBJ1-1	CSVLGKVNTEAFF	TGCAGCGTTTTGGGAAAGGTAAACACTGAAGCTTTCTTT
TRBV19	-	TRBD1	TRBJ2-2	CASSIDRRQGRAGELFF	TGTGCCAGTAGTATAGATCGTCGACAGGGTAGGGCCGGGGAGCTGTTTTTT
TRBV29-1	-	-	TRBJ1-4	CSVAQGSNEKLFF	TGCAGCGTTGCCCAGGGTTCTAATGAAAAACTGTTTTTT
TRBV7-6	-	TRBD1	TRBJ2-4	CASSTGQTQYF	TGTGCCAGCAGCACGGGACAGACTCAGTACTTC
TRBV14	-	-	TRBJ1-3	CASSQDHGRFTGNTIYF	TGTGCCAGCAGCCAAGATCACGGCAGGTTCACTGGAAACACCATATATTTT
TRBV27	once	-	TRBJ1-2	CASSLSPGVYGYTF	TGTGCCAGCAGTTTATCTCCAGGAGTCTATGGCTACACCTTC
TRBV6-6	-	-	TRBJ1-2	CASSYSGYGYTF	TGTGCCAGCAGTTACTCTGGCTATGGCTACACCTTC
TRBV9	-	TRBD2	TRBJ2-5	CASSVGGRGETQYF	TGTGCCAGCAGCGTAGGCGGGAGGGGAGAGACCCAGTACTTC
TRBV7-3	-	-	TRBJ2-1	CASSLEGGRREQFF	TGTGCCAGCAGCTTGGAGGGGGGAAGGCGTGAGCAGTTCTTC
TRBV9	-	-	TRBJ1-2	CASSADPRGGNYGYTF	TGTGCCAGCAGCGCCGATCCGAGGGGGGGGAACTATGGCTACACCTTC